The clone carrying this T cell receptor beta chain was counted ten times or more. Its antigen is unidentified. The data were taken from a study of regulatory T cells in long-lasting Graves disease. About the study: Those with persistent Graves' disease had received antithyroid drugs for over 5 years with positive TSH receptor antibodies.

Study-wide results and caveats: Possibly, accuracy suffered from the small sample size.

As for time point: persistent/refractory GD, antithyroid drugs over 5 years with positive TRAb. PBMC RNA served as the TCR library source. Libraries of TCR beta came from iRepertoire HTBI primers plus Arm-PCR of CDR3 regions. TCRdb called the multiplex PCR reads again in MiXCR, with one record for every CDR3 protein. The table includes about 310,000 distinct CDR3 sequences, 22% detected once. This CDR3 region has 15 residues. Looked up from germline, CDR1 is SGHTA and CDR2 is FQGNSA. After removal of 5 bases from V and 2 bases from J, the junction contained 7 bases not matched to a gene. The source material was peripheral blood mononuclear cells (PBMCs), sampled when the disease was refractory, from a patient treated with antithyroid drugs. This TCR came from a female donor with Graves disease. The chain has TRBV7-2 and TRBJ2-7, with 9 nucleotides matching TRBD2. This chain's CDR3 is CASSHSSGETYEQYF. CDR3 DNA sequence: TGTGCCAGCAGCCACTCTAGCGGGGAGACCTACGAGCAGTACTTC. The entire variable domain, with the rest obtained from reference TRBV7-2 and TRBJ2-7, is as follows: GAGVSQSPSNKVTEKGKDVELRCDPISGHTALYWYRQSLGQGLEFLIYFQGNSAPDKSGLPSDRFSAERTGGSVSTLTIQRTQQEDSAVYLCASSHSSGETYEQYFGPGTRLTVT.